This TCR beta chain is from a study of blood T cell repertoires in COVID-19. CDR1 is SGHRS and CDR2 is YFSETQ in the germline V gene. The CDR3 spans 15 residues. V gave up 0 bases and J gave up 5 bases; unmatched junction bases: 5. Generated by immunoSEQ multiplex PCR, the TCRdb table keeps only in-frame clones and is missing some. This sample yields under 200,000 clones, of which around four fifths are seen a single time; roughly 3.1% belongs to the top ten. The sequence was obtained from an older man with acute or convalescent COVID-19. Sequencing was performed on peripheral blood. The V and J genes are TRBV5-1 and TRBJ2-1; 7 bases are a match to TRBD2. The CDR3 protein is CASSLAWGGNNEQFF. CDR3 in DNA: TGCGCCAGCAGCTTGGCGTGGGGGGGAAACAATGAGCAGTTCTTC.